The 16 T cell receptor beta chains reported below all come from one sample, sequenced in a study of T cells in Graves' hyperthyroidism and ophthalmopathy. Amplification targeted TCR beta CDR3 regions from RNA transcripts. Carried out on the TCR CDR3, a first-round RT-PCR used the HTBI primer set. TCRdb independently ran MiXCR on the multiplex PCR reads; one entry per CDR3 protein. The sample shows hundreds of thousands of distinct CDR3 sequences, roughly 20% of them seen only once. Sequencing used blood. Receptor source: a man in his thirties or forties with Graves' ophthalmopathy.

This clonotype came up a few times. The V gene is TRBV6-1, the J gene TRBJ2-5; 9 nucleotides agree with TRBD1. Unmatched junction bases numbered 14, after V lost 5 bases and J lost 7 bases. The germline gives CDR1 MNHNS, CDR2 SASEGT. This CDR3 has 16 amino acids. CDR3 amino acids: CASSSRTGATSGTQYF. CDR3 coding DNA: TGTGCCAGCAGTTCCCGGACAGGGGCCACCTCAGGGACCCAGTACTTC.

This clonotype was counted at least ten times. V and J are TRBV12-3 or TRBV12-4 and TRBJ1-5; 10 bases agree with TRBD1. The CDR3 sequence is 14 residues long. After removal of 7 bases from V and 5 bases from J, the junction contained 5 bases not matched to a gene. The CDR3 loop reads CASTAGTGDQPQHF. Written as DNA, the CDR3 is TGTGCCAGCACCGCCGGGACAGGGGATCAGCCCCAGCATTTT.

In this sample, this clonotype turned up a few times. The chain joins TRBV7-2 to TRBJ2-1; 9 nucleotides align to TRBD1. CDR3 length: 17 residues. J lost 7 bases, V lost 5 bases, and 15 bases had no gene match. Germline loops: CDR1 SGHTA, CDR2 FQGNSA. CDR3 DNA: TGTGCCAGCAGCGTAACAGGGGGCGCTTGGGGAGGGAATGAGCAGTTCTTC. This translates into CASSVTGGAWGGNEQFF. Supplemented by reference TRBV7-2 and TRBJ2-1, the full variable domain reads GAGVSQSPSNKVTEKGKDVELRCDPISGHTALYWYRQSLGQGLEFLIYFQGNSAPDKSGLPSDRFSAERTGGSVSTLTIQRTQQEDSAVYLCASSVTGGAWGGNEQFFGPGTRLTVL.

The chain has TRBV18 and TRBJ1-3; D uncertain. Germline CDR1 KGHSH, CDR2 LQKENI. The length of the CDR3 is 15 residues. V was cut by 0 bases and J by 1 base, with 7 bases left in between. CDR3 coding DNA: TGTGCCAGCTCACCACCAGGAGAATCTGGAAACACCATATATTTT. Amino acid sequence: CASSPPGESGNTIYF.

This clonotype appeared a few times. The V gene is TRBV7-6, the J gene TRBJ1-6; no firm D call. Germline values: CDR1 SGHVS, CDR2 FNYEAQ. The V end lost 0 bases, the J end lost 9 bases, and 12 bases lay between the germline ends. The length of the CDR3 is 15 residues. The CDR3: CASSLAQKLGSPLHF. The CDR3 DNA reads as TGTGCCAGCAGCTTAGCACAGAAATTGGGTTCACCCCTCCACTTT.

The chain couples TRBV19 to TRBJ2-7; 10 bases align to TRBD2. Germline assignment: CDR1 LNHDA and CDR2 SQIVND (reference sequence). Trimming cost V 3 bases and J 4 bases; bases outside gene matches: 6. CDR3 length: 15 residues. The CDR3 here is CASSILAGERYEQYF. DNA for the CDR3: TGTGCCAGTAGTATCCTAGCGGGAGAGCGTTACGAGCAGTACTTC.

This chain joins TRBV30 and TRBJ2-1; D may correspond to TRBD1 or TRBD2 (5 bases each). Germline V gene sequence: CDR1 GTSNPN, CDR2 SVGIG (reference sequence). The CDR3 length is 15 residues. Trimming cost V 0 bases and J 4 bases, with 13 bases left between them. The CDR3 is CAWSVLGEKYNEQFF. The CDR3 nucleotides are TGTGCCTGGAGTGTATTGGGGGAGAAATACAATGAGCAGTTCTTC.

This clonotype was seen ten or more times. Here the CDR3 reads CSARPPGTAPYEQYF. Written as DNA, the CDR3 is TGCAGTGCTAGACCCCCCGGGACAGCCCCCTACGAGCAGTACTTC. The chain recombines TRBV20-1 with TRBJ2-7, with 7 positions matching TRBD1. Looked up from germline, CDR1 is DFQATT and CDR2 is SNEGSKA (reference sequence). V shed 2 bases and J 2 bases; nucleotides not matched to a gene: 9. The CDR3 extends over 15 amino acids.

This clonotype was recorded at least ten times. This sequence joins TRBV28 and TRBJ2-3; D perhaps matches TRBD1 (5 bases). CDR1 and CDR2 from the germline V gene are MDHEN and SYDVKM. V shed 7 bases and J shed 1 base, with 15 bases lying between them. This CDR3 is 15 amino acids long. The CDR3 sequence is CASNQDTGGTDTQYF. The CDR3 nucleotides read TGTGCCAGCAACCAGGACACTGGCGGCACAGATACGCAGTATTTT.

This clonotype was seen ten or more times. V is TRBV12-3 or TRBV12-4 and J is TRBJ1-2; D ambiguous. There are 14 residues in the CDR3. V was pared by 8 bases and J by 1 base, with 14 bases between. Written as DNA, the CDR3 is TGTGCCAGCTCCAAAAACGATTATAACTATGGCTACACCTTC. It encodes CASSKNDYNYGYTF.

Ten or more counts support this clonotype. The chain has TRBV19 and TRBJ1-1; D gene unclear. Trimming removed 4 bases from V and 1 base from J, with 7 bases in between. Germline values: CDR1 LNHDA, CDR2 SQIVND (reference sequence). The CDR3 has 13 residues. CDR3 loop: CASSTSGNTEAFF. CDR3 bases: TGTGCCAGTAGTACCAGCGGGAACACTGAAGCTTTCTTT. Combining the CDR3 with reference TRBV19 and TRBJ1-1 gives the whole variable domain DGGITQSPKYLFRKEGQNVTLSCEQNLNHDAMYWYRQDPGQGLRLIYYSQIVNDFQKGDIAEGYSVSREKKESFPLTVTSAQKNPTAFYLCASSTSGNTEAFFGQGTRLTVV.

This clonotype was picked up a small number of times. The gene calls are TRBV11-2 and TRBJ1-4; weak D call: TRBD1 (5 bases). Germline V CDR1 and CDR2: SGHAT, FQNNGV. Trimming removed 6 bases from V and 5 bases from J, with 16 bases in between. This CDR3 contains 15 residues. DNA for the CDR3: TGTGCCAGCAGGCCCCCCGGGACTGAGAATGAAAAACTGTTTTTT. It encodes CASRPPGTENEKLFF.

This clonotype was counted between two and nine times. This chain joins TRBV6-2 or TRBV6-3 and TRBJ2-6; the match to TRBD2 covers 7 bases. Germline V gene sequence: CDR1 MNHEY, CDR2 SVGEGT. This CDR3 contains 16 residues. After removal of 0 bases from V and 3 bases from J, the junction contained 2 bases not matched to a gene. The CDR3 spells CASSYSGGSGANVLTF. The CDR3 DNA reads TGTGCCAGCAGTTACTCTGGCGGGAGTGGGGCCAACGTCCTGACTTTC.

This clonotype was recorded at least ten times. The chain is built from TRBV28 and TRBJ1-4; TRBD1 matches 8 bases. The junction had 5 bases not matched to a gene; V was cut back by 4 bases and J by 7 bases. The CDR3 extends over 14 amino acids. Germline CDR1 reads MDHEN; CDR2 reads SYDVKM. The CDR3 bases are TGTGCCAGCAGTTCCGGACAGGGTTTTGAAAAACTGTTTTTT. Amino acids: CASSSGQGFEKLFF. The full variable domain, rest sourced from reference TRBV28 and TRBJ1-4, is DVKVTQSSRYLVKRTGEKVFLECVQDMDHENMFWYRQDPGLGLRLIYFSYDVKMKEKGDIPEGYSVSREKKERFSLILESASTNQTSMYLCASSSGQGFEKLFFGSGTQLSVL.

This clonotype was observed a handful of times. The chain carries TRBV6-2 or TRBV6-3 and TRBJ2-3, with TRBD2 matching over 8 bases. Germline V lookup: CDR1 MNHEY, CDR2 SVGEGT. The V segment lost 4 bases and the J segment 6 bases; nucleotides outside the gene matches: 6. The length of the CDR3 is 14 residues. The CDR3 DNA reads TGTGCCAGCAGTTCCCACGGGAGGGTGGATACGCAGTATTTT. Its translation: CASSSHGRVDTQYF.

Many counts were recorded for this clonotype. Written as DNA, the CDR3 is TGTGCCAGCAGTTTCATGGGACAGGGGGGAAAACTGTTTTTT. This gives the protein CASSFMGQGGKLFF. This chain joins TRBV12-3 or TRBV12-4 and TRBJ1-4; 11 bases are a match to TRBD1. The CDR3 length is 14 residues. Trimming at V came to 3 bases and at J to 10 bases, leaving 4 bases not matched to a gene.